Following are 3 T cell receptor beta chains from one sample sequenced in a study of blood T cell repertoires in COVID-19. The protocol was immunoSEQ multiplex PCR, while the TCRdb copy is restricted to in-frame clones and leaves out a portion. The sample has 250,000 or so clones; around 88% are singletons. The sequenced sample consisted of peripheral blood. The receptors stem from a man older than 75 with acute or convalescent COVID-19.

This chain links TRBV21-1 with TRBJ1-1. TRBV21-1 is recorded as a pseudogene. CDR3 length: 17 residues. The CDR3, as DNA: TGTGCCAGGAGAAATGGGGAGGTGGGCTCTAAATTCACTGAAGCTTTCTTT. Translating gives CARRNGEVGSKFTEAFF.

CDR3 loop: CASSLSGGQPQHF. CDR3 in DNA: TGCGCCAGCAGCTTGTCAGGGGGCCAGCCCCAGCATTTT. The chain combines TRBV5-1 with TRBJ1-5, with 8 bases that match TRBD1. This CDR3 contains 13 residues. The germline V gene encodes CDR1 SGHRS and CDR2 YFSETQ. The trim removed 1 base at V and 7 bases at J, leaving 1 base unmatched.

V usage is TRBV3-1 (or the pseudogene TRBV3-2) and J usage is TRBJ2-3; 7 nucleotides line up with TRBD2. V trimming: 4 bases; J trimming: 0 bases; junction bases outside the gene matches: 7. CDR3 length: 16 residues. Germline CDR1 reads LGHDT; CDR2 reads YNNKEL (reference sequence). The CDR3, as DNA: TGTGCCAGCAGCCCAGAACTAGCGTATAGCACAGATACGCAGTATTTT. It yields the protein CASSPELAYSTDTQYF.